Listed below are T cell receptor beta chains from one sample, sequenced in a study of blood T cell repertoires in COVID-19. Sequencing used immunoSEQ multiplex PCR; TCRdb keeps in-frame clones, though not all of them. The profile shows approximately 300,000 clones, 87% of them singletons. The source material was peripheral blood. These receptors all come from a young man with active or convalescent COVID-19. Each CDR3 is given with its conserved first and last residue. A D gene is named only where the DNA matches it firmly. Where a row states a size, it is once, few, many or the class of an expanded clone; other rows omit it.

CDR3 protein: CASSLVTATEAFF
CDR3 DNA: TGTGCCAGCAGTTTAGTCACAGCCACTGAAGCTTTCTTT
D gene: -
V gene: TRBV28
clone size: once
J gene: TRBJ1-1

CDR3 protein: CASSEEGTGVSANQPQHF
CDR3 DNA: TGTGCCAGCAGTGAAGAAGGGACAGGGGTTTCGGCAAATCAGCCCCAGCATTTT
D gene: TRBD1
V gene: TRBV6-1
clone size: -
J gene: TRBJ1-5

CDR3 protein: CSGRLTTGTNTEAFF
CDR3 DNA: TGCAGCGGCCGCCTAACGACAGGGACGAACACTGAAGCTTTCTTT
D gene: TRBD1
V gene: TRBV29-1
clone size: -
J gene: TRBJ1-1

CDR3 protein: CASSPSDRGSETQYF
CDR3 DNA: TGTGCCAGCTCACCATCCGACAGGGGGTCAGAGACCCAGTACTTC
D gene: TRBD1
V gene: TRBV18
clone size: -
J gene: TRBJ2-5

CDR3 protein: CASSQRDEQFF
CDR3 DNA: TGCGCCAGCAGCCAACGCGATGAGCAGTTCTTC
D gene: -
V gene: TRBV4-3
clone size: -
J gene: TRBJ2-1

CDR3 protein: CASSGTGNNQPQHF
CDR3 DNA: TGTGCCAGCAGCGGGACAGGGAACAATCAGCCCCAGCATTTT
D gene: TRBD1
V gene: TRBV6-5
clone size: -
J gene: TRBJ1-5

CDR3 protein: CASSTRLAGGFYNEQFF
CDR3 DNA: TGTGCCAGCAGCACTCGACTAGCGGGGGGGTTTTACAATGAGCAGTTCTTC
D gene: TRBD2
V gene: TRBV11-2
clone size: -
J gene: TRBJ2-1

CDR3 protein: CATSRAGDRPNEKLFF
CDR3 DNA: TGTGCCACCAGCAGAGCGGGGGACAGGCCTAATGAAAAACTGTTTTTT
D gene: TRBD1
V gene: TRBV15
clone size: -
J gene: TRBJ1-4

CDR3 protein: CASKTRGAPATF
CDR3 DNA: TGTGCCAGTAAGACGCGGGGGGCGCCGGCCACCTTC
D gene: -
V gene: TRBV19
clone size: -
J gene: TRBJ1-2

CDR3 protein: CASSQDQGSGANVLTF
CDR3 DNA: TGTGCCAGCAGCCAAGATCAGGGGTCCGGGGCCAACGTCCTGACTTTC
D gene: -
V gene: TRBV4-2
clone size: few
J gene: TRBJ2-6

CDR3 protein: CASSQVGWPHEAFF
CDR3 DNA: TGTGCCAGCAGCCAGGTTGGGTGGCCTCATGAAGCTTTCTTT
D gene: -
V gene: TRBV28
clone size: -
J gene: TRBJ1-1

CDR3 protein: CASSPLGQGNQPQHF
CDR3 DNA: TGTGCCAGCTCACCCCTCGGACAGGGCAATCAGCCCCAGCATTTT
D gene: TRBD1
V gene: TRBV18
clone size: -
J gene: TRBJ1-5

CDR3 protein: CSGGQGGNEQFF
CDR3 DNA: TGCAGCGGGGGACAGGGGGGTAATGAGCAGTTCTTC
D gene: TRBD1
V gene: TRBV29-1
clone size: -
J gene: TRBJ2-1

CDR3 protein: CASSPSYNNQPQHF
CDR3 DNA: TGTGCCAGCAGCCCTTCATACAACAATCAGCCCCAGCATTTT
D gene: -
V gene: TRBV7-9
clone size: -
J gene: TRBJ1-5

CDR3 protein: CASSLSVSGGTEAFF
CDR3 DNA: TGTGCCAGCAGCCTATCGGTTTCGGGAGGGACTGAAGCTTTCTTT
D gene: -
V gene: TRBV5-4
clone size: -
J gene: TRBJ1-1

CDR3 protein: CASSIDQGQYTEAFF
CDR3 DNA: TGTGCCAGTAGTATAGATCAGGGCCAATACACTGAAGCTTTCTTT
D gene: -
V gene: TRBV19
clone size: -
J gene: TRBJ1-1

CDR3 protein: CASSQFGGAHEQYF
CDR3 DNA: TGTGCCAGCAGCCAATTTGGGGGGGCTCATGAGCAGTACTTC
D gene: -
V gene: TRBV3-1/TRBV3-2
clone size: once
J gene: TRBJ2-7

CDR3 protein: CASSLKDRVIGELFF
CDR3 DNA: TGTGCCAGCAGCCTTAAGGACAGGGTGATCGGGGAGCTGTTTTTT
D gene: TRBD1
V gene: TRBV5-6
clone size: -
J gene: TRBJ2-2

CDR3 protein: CASSRVQGWNEKLFF
CDR3 DNA: TGTGCCAGCAGTCGCGTTCAGGGGTGGAATGAAAAACTGTTTTTT
D gene: -
V gene: TRBV6-5
clone size: -
J gene: TRBJ1-4

CDR3 protein: CASSLETGDTEAFF
CDR3 DNA: TGTGCCAGCAGCTTAGAGACAGGGGACACTGAAGCTTTCTTT
D gene: TRBD1
V gene: TRBV7-9
clone size: -
J gene: TRBJ1-1

CDR3 protein: CASSLGRTNEKLFF
CDR3 DNA: TGCGCCAGCAGCTTGGGTAGAACTAATGAAAAACTGTTTTTT
D gene: -
V gene: TRBV5-1
clone size: -
J gene: TRBJ1-4

CDR3 protein: CASSLGLANEQFF
CDR3 DNA: TGTGCCAGCAGCCTGGGACTAGCAAATGAGCAGTTCTTC
D gene: TRBD2
V gene: TRBV7-2
clone size: -
J gene: TRBJ2-1

CDR3 protein: CATSAGGSDTQYF
CDR3 DNA: TGTGCCACCAGTGCGGGGGGCTCAGATACGCAGTATTTT
D gene: -
V gene: TRBV24-1
clone size: -
J gene: TRBJ2-3

CDR3 protein: CASGLGLPSYNEQFF
CDR3 DNA: TGTGCTAGTGGTTTGGGACTACCATCCTACAATGAGCAGTTCTTC
D gene: -
V gene: TRBV12-5
clone size: -
J gene: TRBJ2-1

CDR3 protein: CASRSTWERNYGYTF
CDR3 DNA: TGTGCCAGCCGGTCAACGTGGGAGCGGAACTATGGCTACACCTTC
D gene: -
V gene: TRBV5-5
clone size: -
J gene: TRBJ1-2

CDR3 protein: CASSQDPGLAGVLDTQYF
CDR3 DNA: TGCGCCAGCAGCCAAGATCCCGGACTAGCGGGAGTATTAGATACGCAGTATTTT
D gene: TRBD2
V gene: TRBV4-1
clone size: once
J gene: TRBJ2-3

CDR3 protein: CASRPGTSGGNTQYF
CDR3 DNA: TGTGCCAGCAGACCCGGGACTAGCGGGGGGAATACGCAGTATTTT
D gene: TRBD2
V gene: TRBV5-4
clone size: many
J gene: TRBJ2-3

CDR3 protein: CASSQRNQPQHF
CDR3 DNA: TGTGCCAGCTCGCAGAGGAATCAGCCCCAGCATTTT
D gene: -
V gene: TRBV27
clone size: -
J gene: TRBJ1-5

CDR3 protein: CASSLKGAARVGNTIYF
CDR3 DNA: TGTGCCAGCAGCTTAAAGGGGGCCGCCAGGGTTGGAAACACCATATATTTT
D gene: TRBD1
V gene: TRBV7-9
clone size: -
J gene: TRBJ1-3

CDR3 protein: CASSQDQGQPQHF
CDR3 DNA: TGCGCCAGCAGCCAAGATCAGGGGCAGCCCCAGCATTTT
D gene: -
V gene: TRBV4-3
clone size: -
J gene: TRBJ1-5

CDR3 protein: CASSAQGDYGYTF
CDR3 DNA: TGCGCCAGCAGCGCACAGGGTGACTATGGCTACACCTTC
D gene: -
V gene: TRBV4-1
clone size: -
J gene: TRBJ1-2

CDR3 protein: CASSLEQGVYGYTF
CDR3 DNA: TGTGCCAGCAGCTTAGAACAGGGAGTCTATGGCTACACCTTC
D gene: -
V gene: TRBV7-9
clone size: -
J gene: TRBJ1-2

CDR3 protein: CASQGAAEAFF
CDR3 DNA: TGTGCCAGCCAGGGGGCGGCTGAAGCTTTCTTT
D gene: TRBD1
V gene: TRBV6-6
clone size: once
J gene: TRBJ1-1

CDR3 protein: CASSSSPGSNTGELFF
CDR3 DNA: TGTGCCAGCAGCTCCTCGCCCGGTAGCAACACCGGGGAGCTGTTTTTT
D gene: -
V gene: TRBV11-2
clone size: few
J gene: TRBJ2-2

CDR3 protein: CASNTPGQANEKLFF
CDR3 DNA: TGTGCCAGCAACACCCCGGGACAGGCTAATGAAAAACTGTTTTTT
D gene: TRBD1
V gene: TRBV28
clone size: -
J gene: TRBJ1-4

CDR3 protein: CASSQPAGTSGQETQYF
CDR3 DNA: TGCGCCAGCAGCCAACCTGCCGGGACTAGCGGACAAGAGACCCAGTACTTC
D gene: TRBD2
V gene: TRBV4-1
clone size: -
J gene: TRBJ2-5

CDR3 protein: CASSYLSGTPSYEQYF
CDR3 DNA: TGTGCCAGCAGTTACCTCTCCGGGACACCCTCCTACGAGCAGTACTTC
D gene: -
V gene: TRBV28
clone size: -
J gene: TRBJ2-7

CDR3 protein: CASSGPPAYEQYF
CDR3 DNA: TGTGCCAGCAGTGGGCCGCCGGCCTACGAGCAGTACTTC
D gene: -
V gene: TRBV28
clone size: -
J gene: TRBJ2-7

CDR3 protein: CASSSTRYPPTFSYEQYF
CDR3 DNA: TGTGCCAGCAGTTCGACTAGATATCCCCCCACCTTTTCCTACGAGCAGTACTTC
D gene: -
V gene: TRBV6-4
clone size: -
J gene: TRBJ2-7

CDR3 protein: CASSSGLALDTQYF
CDR3 DNA: TGTGCCAGCAGCTCAGGACTAGCGCTAGATACGCAGTATTTT
D gene: TRBD2
V gene: TRBV7-9
clone size: -
J gene: TRBJ2-3

CDR3 protein: CASSAAAGGNEQFF
CDR3 DNA: TGTGCCAGCAGCGCGGCAGCGGGGGGTAACGAGCAGTTCTTC
D gene: TRBD2
V gene: TRBV9
clone size: -
J gene: TRBJ2-1

CDR3 protein: CASSSAGRGPSYNEQFF
CDR3 DNA: TGTGCCAGCAGCTCCGCGGGGAGGGGCCCCTCCTACAATGAGCAGTTCTTC
D gene: TRBD2
V gene: TRBV9
clone size: -
J gene: TRBJ2-1

CDR3 protein: CASSRIPSWSGSYEQYF
CDR3 DNA: TGTGCCAGCAGCAGAATCCCCTCTTGGTCAGGCTCCTACGAGCAGTACTTC
D gene: -
V gene: TRBV7-8
clone size: -
J gene: TRBJ2-7

CDR3 protein: CASSPIQGYSNQPQHF
CDR3 DNA: TGTGCCAGCAGCCCTATACAGGGGTATAGCAATCAGCCCCAGCATTTT
D gene: TRBD1
V gene: TRBV28
clone size: -
J gene: TRBJ1-5

CDR3 protein: CASSQEEGPTGELFF
CDR3 DNA: TGTGCCAGCAGCCAAGAGGAGGGCCCCACCGGGGAGCTGTTTTTT
D gene: -
V gene: TRBV14
clone size: once
J gene: TRBJ2-2

CDR3 protein: CASSATGTAYEQYF
CDR3 DNA: TGTGCCAGTAGTGCGACCGGGACAGCCTACGAGCAGTACTTC
D gene: TRBD1
V gene: TRBV19
clone size: -
J gene: TRBJ2-7

CDR3 protein: CASSPHETSGGPPCF
CDR3 DNA: TGTGCCAGCAGCCCTCATGAGACTAGCGGGGGACCACCATGCTTC
D gene: TRBD2
V gene: TRBV6-2/TRBV6-3
clone size: once
J gene: TRBJ2-4

CDR3 protein: CASSYGRGAGELFF
CDR3 DNA: TGTGCCAGCAGTTACGGCAGGGGGGCCGGGGAGCTGTTTTTT
D gene: -
V gene: TRBV6-5
clone size: -
J gene: TRBJ2-2

CDR3 protein: CASSQNRVREKLFF
CDR3 DNA: TGTGCCAGCAGCCAAAACAGGGTTCGAGAAAAACTGTTTTTT
D gene: -
V gene: TRBV7-9
clone size: few
J gene: TRBJ1-4

CDR3 protein: CASSLGWGGSGAQETQYF
CDR3 DNA: TGTGCCAGCAGCTTAGGTTGGGGGGGTAGCGGGGCCCAAGAGACCCAGTACTTC
D gene: TRBD2
V gene: TRBV7-2
clone size: -
J gene: TRBJ2-5

CDR3 protein: CASTLTSGSGNEQFF
CDR3 DNA: TGTGCCAGCACTTTGACTAGCGGGAGTGGTAATGAGCAGTTCTTC
D gene: TRBD2
V gene: TRBV6-5
clone size: -
J gene: TRBJ2-1

CDR3 protein: CASSSGGGWDTEAFF
CDR3 DNA: TGTGCCAGCAGCTCGGGGGGGGGCTGGGACACTGAAGCTTTCTTT
D gene: -
V gene: TRBV6-6
clone size: -
J gene: TRBJ1-1

CDR3 protein: CSVFSRESYYNEQFF
CDR3 DNA: TGCAGCGTTTTTTCGCGGGAGAGTTACTACAATGAGCAGTTCTTC
D gene: TRBD2
V gene: TRBV29-1
clone size: -
J gene: TRBJ2-1

CDR3 protein: CASSPTKGLNSGNTIYF
CDR3 DNA: TGTGCCAGCAGCCCCACAAAGGGACTGAACTCTGGAAACACCATATATTTT
D gene: -
V gene: TRBV7-9
clone size: -
J gene: TRBJ1-3